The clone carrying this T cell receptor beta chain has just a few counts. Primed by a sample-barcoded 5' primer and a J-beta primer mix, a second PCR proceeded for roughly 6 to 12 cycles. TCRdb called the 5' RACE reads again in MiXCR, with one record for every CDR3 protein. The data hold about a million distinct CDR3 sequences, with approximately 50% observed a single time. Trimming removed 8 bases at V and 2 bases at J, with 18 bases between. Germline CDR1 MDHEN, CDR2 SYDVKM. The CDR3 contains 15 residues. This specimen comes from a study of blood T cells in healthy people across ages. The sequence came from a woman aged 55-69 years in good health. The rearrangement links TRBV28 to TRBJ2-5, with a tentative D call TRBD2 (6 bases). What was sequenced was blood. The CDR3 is CASWGRTKIQETQYF. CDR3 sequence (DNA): TGTGCCAGCTGGGGGAGGACAAAAATTCAAGAGACCCAGTACTTC.